This T cell receptor (beta chain) was recorded in a study of blood T cell repertoires in COVID-19. The data were produced by immunoSEQ multiplex PCR, yet TCRdb's version contains in-frame clones alone and is incomplete. The sample contains under 350,000 clones, almost 85% of which appear only once. CDR3 length: 16 amino acids. CDR1 and CDR2 from the germline V gene are KGHDR and SFDVKD. The V end was cut by 4 bases, the J end by 5 bases, with 16 bases between. This clonotype was sampled from a human donor in a cohort sampled during active COVID-19. The sample comprised peripheral blood. The rearrangement joins TRBV24-1 to TRBJ2-2; tentative D call: TRBD1 (5 bases). The CDR3 spells CATSDPTDYITGELFF. The DNA for the CDR3 is TGTGCCACCAGTGACCCGACAGATTATATAACCGGGGAGCTGTTTTTT.